Listed here are 12 T cell receptor beta chains from one sample, sequenced in a study of blood T cell repertoires in COVID-19 (dated by TCRdb to the early 2020s). Library preparation used the immunoSEQ multiplex PCR assay. TCRdb took over this immuneACCESS table, retaining in-frame rearrangements with V and J assigned. Such tables are incomplete; in checked studies, under half of the missing clones stem from an unresolved V gene, and the remainder is unexplained. The table for this sample lists around 300,000 clones; around 91% of them were counted only once. 2% to 2.5% of the sample is in the top ten clones. The sample taken for sequencing was PBMCs or T cells enriched from blood (not recorded which). The receptors derive from a woman between 18 and 29 years old who had recovered from COVID-19.

V is TRBV5-1 and J is TRBJ1-1, with D hard to call. The CDR3 runs 14 residues. The V end lost 3 bases, the J end lost 0 bases, and 9 bases lay between the germline ends. Germline CDR1 SGHRS, CDR2 YFSETQ. Written as DNA, the CDR3 is TGCGCCAGCAGCTCGACTCAGATGAACACTGAAGCTTTCTTT. Translating gives CASSSTQMNTEAFF. Filled out from reference TRBV5-1 and TRBJ1-1, the complete variable domain reads KAGVTQTPRYLIKTRGQQVTLSCSPISGHRSVSWYQQTPGQGLQFLFEYFSETQRNKGNFPGRFSGRQFSNSRSEMNVSTLELGDSALYLCASSSTQMNTEAFFGQGTRLTVV.

The V call is TRBV18, the J call TRBJ1-2, with 9 bases aligning to TRBD1. This CDR3 is 16 amino acids long. The germline gives CDR1 KGHSH, CDR2 LQKENI. Germline trimming cut 3 bases from V and 2 bases from J; bases unmatched to any gene: 7. The CDR3 is CASSPETGGANYGYTF. CDR3 nucleotide sequence: TGTGCCAGCTCACCGGAAACAGGGGGCGCAAACTATGGCTACACCTTC.

This chain connects TRBV11-2 to TRBJ2-3; a weak D match, TRBD1 (6 bases). This CDR3 region has 16 residues. V was trimmed by 0 bases and J by 2 bases, leaving 12 bases between them. Germline V gene sequence: CDR1 SGHAT, CDR2 FQNNGV. In nucleotides, the CDR3 is TGTGCCAGCAGCTTAGATGGGGGACAAGTCACAGATACGCAGTATTTT. Translation: CASSLDGGQVTDTQYF.

The rearrangement links TRBV28 to TRBJ1-5; 8 nucleotides agree with TRBD1. The germline CDR1 and CDR2 sequences are MDHEN and SYDVKM. The CDR3 length is 14 residues. The ends lost 5 bases at V and 5 bases at J; junction bases unmatched: 5. CDR3 in amino acids: CASSSQGADQPQHF. In DNA, the CDR3 is TGTGCCAGCAGTAGTCAGGGGGCTGATCAGCCCCAGCATTTT.

This clone appeared a single time. The genes are TRBV5-1 and TRBJ2-1, with 7 nucleotides matching TRBD2. V trimming: 4 bases; J trimming: 0 bases; junction bases outside the gene matches: 13. This CDR3 spans 18 amino acids. Germline lookup yields CDR1 SGHRS and CDR2 YFSETQ. In nucleotides, the CDR3 is TGCGCCAGCAGCCTTCTATCTGGGGGGGATAGCTCCTACAATGAGCAGTTCTTC. Translation: CASSLLSGGDSSYNEQFF.

The gene calls are TRBV25-1 and TRBJ2-6; the D is unclear. Germline lookup yields CDR1 MGHDK and CDR2 SYGVNS. The CDR3 is made up of 16 amino acids. Trimming cost V 4 bases and J 2 bases, with 12 bases left between them. This chain's CDR3 is CASSGSPAAGANVLTF. Here the CDR3 DNA reads TGTGCCAGCAGTGGTTCCCCCGCAGCTGGGGCCAACGTCCTGACTTTC.

This clone has only one observation. The rearrangement links TRBV7-6 to TRBJ1-3; D uncertain. Trimming left V 5 bases short and J 1 base short, with 15 bases between. Germline CDR1 SGHVS, CDR2 FNYEAQ. The CDR3 loop spans 16 amino acids. DNA of the CDR3: TGTGCCAGCAGCCGTGATGAGGTCGGTTCTGGAAACACCATATATTTT. It translates to CASSRDEVGSGNTIYF.

V usage is TRBV21-1 and J usage is TRBJ2-6; the table names TRBD1, a call not compared with the DNA. TRBV21-1 is shown as a pseudogene. CDR3 length: 21 amino acids. This CDR3 is CASSFTHRDTPKSSGANVLTF. The CDR3 coding sequence is TGTGCCAGCAGTTTCACCCACCGAGACACCCCAAAGAGCTCTGGGGCCAACGTCCTGACTTTC.

The V gene is TRBV19, the J gene TRBJ2-3; possible D gene TRBD2, 6 bases. The CDR3 extends over 13 amino acids. CDR1 and CDR2 from the germline V gene are LNHDA and SQIVND (reference sequence). The V end lost 3 bases, the J end lost 4 bases, and 8 bases lay between the germline ends. The CDR3 protein is CASSMEGSDTQYF. The CDR3 DNA reads TGTGCCAGTAGTATGGAGGGGTCAGATACGCAGTATTTT.

The rearrangement joins TRBV4-1 to TRBJ1-1, with TRBD1 matching 8 bases. J gave up 4 bases and V 6 bases, and 16 bases lay outside the gene matches. The CDR3 length is 17 residues. The germline V gene encodes CDR1 MGHRA and CDR2 YSYEKL. The CDR3 is CASSQIIRGRLVTEAFF. The CDR3 DNA follows: TGCGCCAGCAGTCAAATTATCAGGGGGCGTTTGGTCACTGAAGCTTTCTTT.

V is TRBV4-1 and J is TRBJ1-1, with a weak D call TRBD1 (6 bases). This CDR3 comprises 15 residues. Germline loops: CDR1 MGHRA, CDR2 YSYEKL. The V gene lost 5 bases and the J gene lost 1 base, with 14 bases spanning the gap. The CDR3: CASSDLGQTNTEAFF. The CDR3 region has the DNA TGCGCCAGCAGCGACCTCGGACAGACGAACACTGAAGCTTTCTTT.

This clone is a singleton in its sample. The chain joins TRBV12-5 to TRBJ2-7, with 8 bases lining up with TRBD2. The germline gives CDR1 LGHNT, CDR2 FRNRAP. J gave up 4 bases and V 1 base, and 9 bases lay outside the gene matches. The CDR3 length is 16 residues. The CDR3 sequence: CASGLAPGGGEYEQYF. In DNA, the CDR3 is TGTGCTAGTGGTTTGGCTCCGGGGGGGGGCGAATACGAGCAGTACTTC.